This T cell receptor beta chain originates from a study of human T cells and chemical hapten exposure. Turning to the study itself: Upper-back patch tests with 0.01% DPC were read at 6 days.

Specified time point: patch test 2, 6 weeks after DPC sensitization. Regarding treatment: therapeutic diphenylcyclopropenone sensitization with weekly scalp DPC. This clonotype showed up just a few times. Each CDR3 protein gets one entry after TCRdb re-called the RACE reads with MiXCR. Among about 80,000 distinct CDR3 sequences listed, approximately 10% were seen once. This CDR3 is 13 amino acids long. V lost 0 bases and J lost 4, with 7 bases in between. CDR1 is SGHRS and CDR2 is YFSETQ in the germline V gene. V usage is TRBV5-1 and J usage is TRBJ1-2, with D uncertain. This receptor was obtained from a woman younger than 45 with alopecia areata. Some clones in this sample may be carry-over from other donors' samples. Sequences were derived from whole blood, sampled in connection with sensitization to the hapten diphenylcyclopropenone (DPC). The CDR3 sequence: CASSLGRTYGYTF. Written as DNA, the CDR3 is TGCGCCAGCAGCTTGGGACGGACCTATGGCTACACCTTC. The whole variable domain, filled in from reference TRBV5-1 and TRBJ1-2, reads KAGVTQTPRYLIKTRGQQVTLSCSPISGHRSVSWYQQTPGQGLQFLFEYFSETQRNKGNFPGRFSGRQFSNSRSEMNVSTLELGDSALYLCASSLGRTYGYTFGSGTRLTVV.